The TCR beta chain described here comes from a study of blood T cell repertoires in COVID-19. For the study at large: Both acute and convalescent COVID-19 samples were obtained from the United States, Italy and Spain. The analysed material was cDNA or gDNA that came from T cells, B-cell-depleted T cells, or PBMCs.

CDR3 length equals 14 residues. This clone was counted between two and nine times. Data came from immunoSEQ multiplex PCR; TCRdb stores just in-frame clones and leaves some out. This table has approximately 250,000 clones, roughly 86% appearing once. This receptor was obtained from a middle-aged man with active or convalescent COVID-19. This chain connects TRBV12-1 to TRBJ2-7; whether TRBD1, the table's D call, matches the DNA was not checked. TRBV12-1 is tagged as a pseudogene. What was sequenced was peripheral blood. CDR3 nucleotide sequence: TGTGCCAGCAGCGGGGACAGGATCACCTACGAGCAGTACTTC. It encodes CASSGDRITYEQYF.